This T cell receptor beta chain came from a study of cytomegalovirus exposure and HLA in healthy donors. With 60 Vbeta and 13 Jbeta primers, the PCR was carried out. Repertoires were generated with immunoSEQ multiplex PCR, while TCRdb's copy carries only in-frame clones and drops some. The sample carries 74,000 or so clones, roughly 80% recorded once. This CDR3 has 15 amino acids. V lost 0 bases to trimming and J lost 10 bases; unmatched junction nucleotides: 7. The V gene's germline CDR1 is SNHLY and CDR2 FYNNEI. The source of this sequence is a woman aged 40 to 50 in good health and CMV-seropositive. This rearrangement joins TRBV2 to TRBJ2-1, with 9 bases identical to TRBD2. Sequencing was performed on PBMCs. CDR3 sequence (DNA): TGTGCCAGCAGTGAAGCGCTGGGGCGGGGGGGAGAGCAGTTCTTC. This gives the protein CASSEALGRGGEQFF.